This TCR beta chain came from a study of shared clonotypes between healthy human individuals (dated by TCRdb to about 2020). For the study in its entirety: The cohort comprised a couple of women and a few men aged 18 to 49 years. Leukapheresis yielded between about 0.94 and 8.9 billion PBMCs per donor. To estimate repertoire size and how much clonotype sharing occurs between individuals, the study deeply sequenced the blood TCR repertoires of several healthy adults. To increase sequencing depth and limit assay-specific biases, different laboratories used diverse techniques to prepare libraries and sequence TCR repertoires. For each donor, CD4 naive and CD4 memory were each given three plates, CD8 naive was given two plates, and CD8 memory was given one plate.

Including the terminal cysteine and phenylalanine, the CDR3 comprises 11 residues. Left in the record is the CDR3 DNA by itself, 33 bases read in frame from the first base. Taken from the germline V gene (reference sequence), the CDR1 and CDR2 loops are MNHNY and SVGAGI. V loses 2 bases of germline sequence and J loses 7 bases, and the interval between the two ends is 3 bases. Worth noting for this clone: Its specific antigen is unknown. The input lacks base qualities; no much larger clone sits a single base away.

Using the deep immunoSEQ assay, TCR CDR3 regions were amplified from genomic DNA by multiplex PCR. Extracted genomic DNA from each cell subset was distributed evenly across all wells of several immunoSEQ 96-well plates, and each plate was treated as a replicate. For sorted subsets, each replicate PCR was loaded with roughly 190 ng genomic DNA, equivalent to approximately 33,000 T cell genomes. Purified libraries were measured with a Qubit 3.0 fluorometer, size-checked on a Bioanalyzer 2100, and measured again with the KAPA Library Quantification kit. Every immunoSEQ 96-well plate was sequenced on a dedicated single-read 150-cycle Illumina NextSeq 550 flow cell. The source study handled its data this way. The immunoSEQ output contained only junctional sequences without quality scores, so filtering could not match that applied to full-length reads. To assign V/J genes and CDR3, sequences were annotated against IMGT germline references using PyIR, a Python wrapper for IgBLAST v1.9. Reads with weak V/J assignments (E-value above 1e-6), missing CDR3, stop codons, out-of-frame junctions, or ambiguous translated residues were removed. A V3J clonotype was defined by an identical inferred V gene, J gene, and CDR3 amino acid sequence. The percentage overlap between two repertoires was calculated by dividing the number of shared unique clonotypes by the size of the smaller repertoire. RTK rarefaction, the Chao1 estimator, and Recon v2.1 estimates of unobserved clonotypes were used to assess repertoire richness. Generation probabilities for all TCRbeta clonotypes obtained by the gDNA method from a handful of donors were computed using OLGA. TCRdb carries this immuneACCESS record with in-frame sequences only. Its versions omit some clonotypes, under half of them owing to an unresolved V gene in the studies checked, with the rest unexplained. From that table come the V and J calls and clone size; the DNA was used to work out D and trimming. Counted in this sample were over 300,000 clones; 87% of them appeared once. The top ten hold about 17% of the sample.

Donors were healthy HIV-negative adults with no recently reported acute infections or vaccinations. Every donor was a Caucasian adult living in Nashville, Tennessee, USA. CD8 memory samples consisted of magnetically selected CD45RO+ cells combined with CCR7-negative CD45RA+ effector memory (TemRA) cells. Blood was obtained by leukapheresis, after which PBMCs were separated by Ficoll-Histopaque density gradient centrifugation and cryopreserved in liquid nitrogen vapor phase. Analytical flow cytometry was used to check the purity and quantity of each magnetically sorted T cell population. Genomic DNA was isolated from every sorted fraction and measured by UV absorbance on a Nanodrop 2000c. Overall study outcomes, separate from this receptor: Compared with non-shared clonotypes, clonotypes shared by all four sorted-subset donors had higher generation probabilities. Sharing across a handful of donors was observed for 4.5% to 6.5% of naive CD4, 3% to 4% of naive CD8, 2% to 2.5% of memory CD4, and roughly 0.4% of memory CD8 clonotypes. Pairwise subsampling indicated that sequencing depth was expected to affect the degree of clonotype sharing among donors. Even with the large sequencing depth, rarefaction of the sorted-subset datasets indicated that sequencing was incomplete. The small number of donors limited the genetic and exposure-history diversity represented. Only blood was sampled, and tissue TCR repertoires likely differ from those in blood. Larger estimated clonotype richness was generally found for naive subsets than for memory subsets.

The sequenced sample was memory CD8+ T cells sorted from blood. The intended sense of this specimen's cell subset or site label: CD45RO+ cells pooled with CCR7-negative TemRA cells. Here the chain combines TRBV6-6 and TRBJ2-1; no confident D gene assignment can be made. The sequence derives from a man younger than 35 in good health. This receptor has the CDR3 CASSYGNEQFF. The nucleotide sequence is TGTGCCAGCAGTTACGGAAATGAGCAGTTCTTC.